What follows are 30 T cell receptor beta chains derived from one specimen sequenced in a study of T cell changes during pregnancy in multiple sclerosis. The table came from immunoSEQ multiplex PCR; TCRdb's copy has only in-frame clones and leaves some out. The profile shows fewer than 40,000 clones, more than 70% of them singletons. Sequenced here: CD8+ T cells from peripheral blood mononuclear cells, sampled in the first trimester of pregnancy. Receptors originate from a female donor with multiple sclerosis, enrolled in a pregnancy study.

Regarding this clone: A read error may produce the germline difference seen at one junction end. The chain combines TRBV5-1 with TRBJ1-1; D is possibly TRBD1 (5 bases). CDR1 SGHRS and CDR2 YFSETQ come from the germline V gene. This CDR3 is 15 amino acids long. The CDR3 region has the DNA TGCGCCAGCAGTTTGGTCGACAGTTTGAACACTGAAGCTTTCTTT. Protein sequence: CASSLVDSLNTEAFF.

J is TRBJ2-5 and V is TRBV5-3; TRBD2 aligns across 10 bases. TRBV5-3 is identified as an open reading frame with a role that is uncertain. V dropped 8 bases and J dropped 4; count of bases not matched to a gene: 8. The CDR3 totals 14 residues. In DNA form, the CDR3 reads TGTGCCAGCAGGACTAGCGGTTGTAGAGAGACCCAGTACTTC. Residues: CASRTSGCRETQYF.

This rearrangement joins TRBV7-2 to TRBJ2-2, with D perhaps TRBD2 (5 bases). Germline assignment: CDR1 SGHTA and CDR2 FQGNSA. Trimming pared 2 bases from V and 4 bases from J, leaving 11 bases between. The CDR3 has 15 residues. The chain's CDR3 is CASSLSGGRTGELFF. CDR3 in DNA: TGTGCCAGCAGCTTAAGTGGAGGCCGCACCGGGGAGCTGTTTTTT.

The V and J genes are TRBV7-6 and TRBJ2-1; 7 nucleotides align to TRBD2. V trimming: 5 bases; J trimming: 0 bases; junction bases outside the gene matches: 7. Per the germline V gene, CDR1 is SGHVS and CDR2 is FNYEAQ. The CDR3 is 16 residues long. The CDR3 nucleotides are TGTGCCAGCAGCCCGGGACTATCCCTCTCCTACAATGAGCAGTTCTTC. As protein: CASSPGLSLSYNEQFF. The full variable domain, in which reference TRBV7-6 and TRBJ2-1 provide the parts outside the CDR3, is GAGVSQSPRYKVTKRGQDVALRCDPISGHVSLYWYRQALGQGPEFLTYFNYEAQQDKSGLPNDRFSAERPEGSISTLTIQRTEQRDSAMYRCASSPGLSLSYNEQFFGPGTRLTVL.

The rearrangement uses TRBV13 and TRBJ2-2; weak D call: TRBD2 (6 bases). The length of the CDR3 is 15 residues. Germline assignment: CDR1 PRHDT and CDR2 FYEKMQ (reference sequence). V shed 5 bases and J shed 6 bases, with 16 bases lying between them. The CDR3 protein is CASSGGGRGAGELFF. The DNA for the CDR3 is TGTGCCAGCAGCGGCGGAGGGAGAGGGGCCGGGGAGCTGTTTTTT.

The CDR3 DNA is TGCGCCAGCAGCTTGATAGGAGAAAACACTGAAGCTTTCTTT. As protein: CASSLIGENTEAFF. The V gene is TRBV5-1, the J gene TRBJ1-1; unclear D gene. The CDR3 contains 14 residues. Trimming pared 1 base from V and 2 bases from J, leaving 9 bases between. Per the germline V gene, CDR1 is SGHRS and CDR2 is YFSETQ.

This clone was counted a few times. The chain joins TRBV27 to TRBJ1-1; D might be TRBD1 (5 bases). Trimming took 8 bases from V and 5 from J, leaving 12 bases between them. Germline V lookup: CDR1 MNHEY, CDR2 SMNVEV (reference sequence). CDR3 length: 12 amino acids. Written as DNA, the CDR3 is TGTGCCAGCCGGACGGGGGGAACTGAAGCTTTCTTT. It translates to CASRTGGTEAFF.

The chain joins TRBV28 to TRBJ2-2, with D perhaps matching TRBD1 (6 bases). Germline V gene data show CDR1 as MDHEN and CDR2 as SYDVKM. The V end lost 3 bases, the J end lost 5 bases, and 10 bases lay between the germline ends. This CDR3 is built from 14 residues. CDR3 sequence (DNA): TGTGCCAGCAGTTTTAACAGGGTTACCGGGGAGCTGTTTTTT. It codes for CASSFNRVTGELFF.

The gene calls are TRBV2 and TRBJ1-4; possible D gene TRBD1, 5 bases. The CDR3 is 15 residues long. The germline gives CDR1 SNHLY, CDR2 FYNNEI. Trimming took off 3 bases at V and 5 bases at J, with 13 bases between the two ends. DNA of the CDR3: TGTGCCAGCAGTGACCGGCGGGGACCGAATGAAAAACTGTTTTTT. The encoded protein is CASSDRRGPNEKLFF.

The chain recombines TRBV6-5 with TRBJ2-1, with 16 positions matching TRBD2. This CDR3 spans 15 amino acids. Per germline, CDR1 MNHEY and CDR2 SVGAGI. Unmatched junction bases numbered 0, after V lost 0 bases and J lost 10 bases. The CDR3 region has the DNA TGTGCCAGCAGTTACTCGGGACTAGCGGGAGGGGAGCAGTTCTTC. It translates to CASSYSGLAGGEQFF.

J is TRBJ1-5 and V is TRBV6-1; perhaps TRBD1 as D (6 bases). V was clipped by 2 bases and J by 9 bases, with 11 bases between them. The CDR3 spans 13 residues. Looked up from germline, CDR1 is MNHNS and CDR2 is SASEGT. The CDR3, as DNA: TGTGCCAGCAGTGAAAGGGGGGGGCGGCCCCAGCATTTT. This translates into CASSERGGRPQHF.

In its sample, this clone was seen a few times. V usage is TRBV5-6 and J usage is TRBJ1-2, with D unclear. The germline V gene has CDR1 SGHDT and CDR2 YYEEEE. The V and J ends lost 3 bases and 5 bases respectively, with 5 bases between them. The CDR3 spans 11 residues. CDR3 DNA: TGTGCCAGCAGCTCCTTATATGGCTACACCTTC. Its translation: CASSSLYGYTF.

This rearrangement joins TRBV27 to TRBJ2-7; D gene ambiguous. Germline V gene sequence: CDR1 MNHEY, CDR2 SMNVEV (reference sequence). Between the trimmed V and J ends, which lost 3 bases and 0 bases, there was a span of 6 bases. This CDR3 has 13 amino acids. The CDR3 nucleotides are TGTGCCAGCAGTTTCCATCCCTCCTACGAGCAGTACTTC. Protein product: CASSFHPSYEQYF.

In nucleotides, the CDR3 is TGCGCCAGCAGTGAGGGGGAGCGGGTCTACAATGAGCAGTTCTTC. This sequence encodes CASSEGERVYNEQFF. V and J are TRBV10-1 and TRBJ2-1, with D tentatively TRBD2 (6 bases). Trimming left V 2 bases short and J 3 bases short, with 11 bases between. CDR1 WNHNN and CDR2 SYGVQD come from the germline V gene (reference sequence). CDR3 length: 15 amino acids.

The gene calls are TRBV7-2 and TRBJ2-5, with 8 bases lining up with TRBD2. The CDR3 spans 15 residues. J lost 0 bases, V lost 5 bases, and 5 bases had no gene match. CDR1 and CDR2 (germline): SGHTA, FQGNSA. This CDR3 reads CASSRGLVHQETQYF. DNA of the CDR3: TGTGCCAGCAGCCGGGGACTAGTCCACCAAGAGACCCAGTACTTC.

The rearrangement joins TRBV6-1 to TRBJ1-5; D call uncertain. Trimming left V 0 bases short and J 0 bases short, with 12 bases between. The CDR3 is 17 amino acids. Germline CDR1 reads MNHNS; CDR2 reads SASEGT. The CDR3 sequence is CASSEAGRAYSNQPQHF. The CDR3 bases are TGTGCCAGCAGTGAAGCGGGGAGGGCTTATAGCAATCAGCCCCAGCATTTT.

V and J are TRBV6-4 and TRBJ2-3, with 8 nucleotides matching TRBD2. This CDR3 region has 15 residues. The V gene end was trimmed by 3 bases and the J gene end by 3 bases; junction bases not matched to a gene: 5. The germline V gene has CDR1 MRHNA and CDR2 SNTAGT. CDR3 protein: CASSEVPSGTDTQYF. The CDR3 region has the DNA TGTGCCAGCAGTGAAGTGCCTAGCGGGACAGATACGCAGTATTTT.

The chain joins TRBV29-1 to TRBJ2-7; 7 nucleotides align to TRBD1. The trim removed 6 bases at V and 3 bases at J, leaving 5 bases unmatched. The germline gives CDR1 SQVTM, CDR2 ANQGSEA. This CDR3 comprises 12 residues. This CDR3 is CSVGQDHYEQYF. DNA for the CDR3: TGCAGCGTCGGACAGGACCACTACGAGCAGTACTTC.

This chain connects TRBV27 to TRBJ2-2; weak D call: TRBD2 (6 bases). The CDR3 is made up of 17 amino acids. Per germline, CDR1 MNHEY and CDR2 SMNVEV (reference sequence). The V end lost 5 bases, the J end lost 7 bases, and 23 bases lay between the germline ends. DNA of the CDR3: TGTGCCAGCAGTCCGCGGGACGGATCTCGTCTAGGCGGGGAGCTGTTTTTT. It is translated as CASSPRDGSRLGGELFF.

This chain connects TRBV4-1 to TRBJ2-7; 11 bases match TRBD1. The germline V gene has CDR1 MGHRA and CDR2 YSYEKL. There are 14 residues in the CDR3. The ends lost 4 bases at V and 5 bases at J; junction bases unmatched: 4. The CDR3 spells CASSPGQGAHEQYF. The CDR3 DNA reads as TGCGCCAGCAGCCCTGGACAGGGGGCACACGAGCAGTACTTC.

The chain has TRBV5-4 and TRBJ1-5; D not resolved. CDR1 SGHNT and CDR2 YYREEE come from the germline V gene (reference sequence). Trimming cost V 7 bases and J 3 bases, with 11 bases left between them. This CDR3 has 13 residues. Here the CDR3 reads CASRGGLNQPQHF. CDR3 DNA: TGTGCCAGCCGAGGTGGCCTCAATCAGCCCCAGCATTTT.

By frequency in the sample, this clone is large. The chain uses TRBV27 and TRBJ2-7; maybe TRBD2 (6 bases). Trimming removed 8 bases at V and 2 bases at J, with 13 bases between. This CDR3 has 13 residues. Germline lookup yields CDR1 MNHEY and CDR2 SMNVEV (reference sequence). In DNA, the CDR3 is TGTGCCAGCGGACGCGGGACCCCCTACGAGCAGTACTTC. Translating it yields CASGRGTPYEQYF.

The chain couples TRBV5-6 to TRBJ2-7, with 11 bases lining up with TRBD2. The CDR3 has 15 residues. Germline CDR1 SGHDT, CDR2 YYEEEE. Losses at the gene ends were 0 bases for V and 3 bases for J; bases not matched to a gene: 2. This chain's CDR3 is CASSLALAGDYEQYF. The CDR3 DNA reads as TGTGCCAGCAGCTTGGCACTAGCGGGAGACTACGAGCAGTACTTC.

There are a few counts of this clone. The chain combines TRBV5-1 with TRBJ1-1; D is possibly TRBD1 (6 bases). Trimming removed 0 bases at V and 4 bases at J, with 16 bases between. Germline assignment: CDR1 SGHRS and CDR2 YFSETQ. The length of the CDR3 is 16 residues. CDR3 residues: CASSLDTGRGSTEAFF. CDR3 bases: TGCGCCAGCAGCTTGGATACAGGGAGGGGCAGCACTGAAGCTTTCTTT.

V and J are TRBV19 and TRBJ1-5; TRBD1 is a possible D gene (5 bases). This CDR3 comprises 19 residues. Trimming stripped 7 bases from V and 3 bases from J, with 28 bases between. Germline loops: CDR1 LNHDA, CDR2 SQIVND (reference sequence). The CDR3 DNA sequence: TGTGCCAGTATGAAGGGTTTAGGGGCTGAAGGGGATCACAATCAGCCCCAGCATTTT. Encoded protein: CASMKGLGAEGDHNQPQHF.

The chain carries TRBV10-3 and TRBJ2-5, with D tentatively TRBD1 (5 bases). The V and J ends lost 0 bases and 5 bases respectively, with 16 bases between them. This CDR3 comprises 16 residues. CDR1 and CDR2 (germline): ENHRY, SYGVKD. DNA of the CDR3: TGTGCCATCAGTGAGTCGCCCCTCAGGGTAGACGAGACCCAGTACTTC. It encodes CAISESPLRVDETQYF.

The genes are TRBV27 and TRBJ2-2; D remains ambiguous. The CDR3 covers 14 residues. The V and J ends lost 1 base and 4 bases respectively, with 7 bases between them. Germline CDR1 and CDR2: MNHEY and SMNVEV (reference sequence). CDR3 residues: CASSLFSVTGELFF. The DNA for the CDR3 is TGTGCCAGCAGTTTATTTAGTGTCACCGGGGAGCTGTTTTTT.

The chain has TRBV2 and TRBJ2-7, with 10 nucleotides matching TRBD2. The CDR3 covers 16 residues. Germline-derived CDR1 and CDR2 are SNHLY and FYNNEI. Trimming cost V 0 bases and J 3 bases; bases outside gene matches: 5. The CDR3 DNA sequence: TGTGCCAGCAGTGAAGCCGGGTCTAGCGGGAGCTACGAGCAGTACTTC. This sequence encodes CASSEAGSSGSYEQYF.

The CDR3 loop is CASSPTSGQNIQYF. Written as DNA, the CDR3 is TGTGCCAGCAGCCCCACTAGCGGGCAAAACATTCAGTACTTC. The chain is built from TRBV27 and TRBJ2-4; 9 bases match TRBD2. J was trimmed by 5 bases and V by 6 bases; bases with no gene match: 5. The length of the CDR3 is 14 residues. Germline V lookup: CDR1 MNHEY, CDR2 SMNVEV (reference sequence).

This clone appeared a single time. The chain is built from TRBV9 and TRBJ2-5, with D perhaps matching TRBD2 (5 bases). V lost 3 bases and J lost 1, with 10 bases in between. The CDR3 spans 14 residues. The germline gives CDR1 SGDLS, CDR2 YYNGEE. The CDR3 nucleotides read TGTGCCAGCAGCGGCTCGGGGTTCCAAGAGACCCAGTACTTC. Translation: CASSGSGFQETQYF.